The rows below give T cell receptor beta chains drawn from one sample of a study of OX40 agonist ivuxolimab in advanced cancers. The repertoire was sequenced with immunoSEQ multiplex PCR; TCRdb's copy has only in-frame clones and lacks some. The data show roughly 23,000 clones, about 82% seen once. Sequenced material: CD4+ or CD8+ T cells sorted from blood, taken in a trial of the OX40 agonist ivuxolimab. Receptor source: an adult with an advanced solid tumor such as melanoma, head and neck, liver or kidney cancer. Each CDR3 is given without its conserved first and last residue. D genes are given only for firm matches.

V: TRBV9
D: TRBD1
CDR3: ASSVAGTGRFYGYT

V: TRBV27
D: NA
CDR3: ASSLFVQGGEAF

V: TRBV27
D: NA
CDR3: ASSLWGPQETQY

V: TRBV9
D: NA
CDR3: ASSVGGGIQPQH

V: TRBV2
D: NA
CDR3: ASSEMMGTSGTEAF

V: TRBV19
D: NA
CDR3: ASSADGNTEAF

V: TRBV9
D: TRBD1
CDR3: ASSVAGTEETQY

V: TRBV27
D: TRBD2
CDR3: ASSWGGGRTQTQY

V: TRBV19
D: NA
CDR3: ASSITSNEQF

V: TRBV29-1
D: NA
CDR3: SVEWGDNEQF

V: TRBV4-1
D: NA
CDR3: ASSPQDQTGHEQY

V: TRBV27
D: NA
CDR3: ASSHRLVRDTQY

V: TRBV11-2
D: TRBD1
CDR3: ASSARGQGGETQY

V: TRBV6-5
D: NA
CDR3: ASSFLLGSRELF

V: TRBV5-1
D: NA
CDR3: ASSWGRENEKLF

V: TRBV7-2
D: TRBD1
CDR3: ASSPSQGLNT

V: TRBV9
D: NA
CDR3: ASSVVSTGELF

V: TRBV27
D: NA
CDR3: ASSYTANTGELF

V: TRBV6-6
D: NA
CDR3: ASSWGDTEAF

V: TRBV15
D: NA
CDR3: ATSSRDLKHGDTQY

V: TRBV11-3
D: NA
CDR3: ASSLRDGTYEQY

V: TRBV7-3
D: NA
CDR3: ASSWGGTDTQY

V: TRBV27
D: NA
CDR3: ASSLAAYNEQF

V: TRBV20-1
D: NA
CDR3: SAESGPKAF

V: TRBV4-1
D: TRBD1
CDR3: ASSPGQGIYEQY

V: TRBV11-2
D: TRBD1
CDR3: ASSQRTGERETQY

V: TRBV5-6
D: NA
CDR3: AAREFRNTGELF

V: TRBV14
D: NA
CDR3: ASSPLGDTEAF

V: TRBV7-9
D: TRBD2
CDR3: ASTTRAGGLGEQF

V: TRBV7-9
D: NA
CDR3: ASSLLRSSYNEQF

V: TRBV5-5
D: TRBD1
CDR3: ASSLGADLTGGYEQY

V: TRBV7-9
D: TRBD1
CDR3: ASSSDREVYEQY

V: TRBV2
D: TRBD1
CDR3: ASTWTGADETQY

V: TRBV5-4
D: TRBD1
CDR3: ASSLEGATYEQY

V: TRBV10-3
D: NA
CDR3: AISESELALGYEQF

V: TRBV7-7
D: NA
CDR3: ASTGNLETQY

V: TRBV29-1
D: NA
CDR3: SVVEVYNEQF

V: TRBV15
D: TRBD2
CDR3: ATSGREGPEQY

V: TRBV7-9
D: TRBD1
CDR3: ASSPFRGGNTGELF

V: TRBV6-6
D: NA
CDR3: ASSANPYEQY

V: TRBV27
D: NA
CDR3: ASSLRGVRQPQH

V: TRBV5-1
D: NA
CDR3: ASSLSSGEQY

V: TRBV9
D: TRBD1
CDR3: ASSLTGADQPQH

V: TRBV27
D: NA
CDR3: ASRRSDFGEKLF

V: TRBV7-9
D: NA
CDR3: ASSLENMAGELF

V: TRBV19
D: NA
CDR3: ATSPNRGGYT

V: TRBV28
D: TRBD1
CDR3: ASTSIIPGQVLPYEQY

V: TRBV4-1
D: NA
CDR3: ASSQDRGGYEQY

V: TRBV7-3
D: NA
CDR3: ASSLNANNEQF

V: TRBV5-8
D: TRBD1
CDR3: ASSLGWRQGDYNSPLH

V: TRBV7-3
D: TRBD1
CDR3: ASSRFRGNEQY

V: TRBV7-3
D: TRBD2
CDR3: ASSLTSGVYNEQF

V: TRBV6-5
D: TRBD2
CDR3: ASSWGTSGSYEQY

V: TRBV4-2
D: NA
CDR3: ASSRTNTGYT